This TCR beta chain was sequenced in a study of Ad26.COV2.S vaccination and SARS-CoV-2 variants. Treatment defined: roughly 20 received Ad26.COV2.S at low or high dose, single or two shots; several received placebo; per-sample allocation not given. Samples came from day 63 after the first vaccine or placebo injection. The germline V gene has CDR1 MNHEY and CDR2 SMNVEV (reference sequence). V lost 3 bases and J 0 bases, leaving 3 bases between the germline ends. This CDR3 is 13 amino acids long. This table comes from immunoSEQ multiplex PCR, and its TCRdb copy is limited to in-frame clones, with some not included. The sample lists about 480,000 clones, around 88% seen once, with about 13% in the top ten.

The starting material was peripheral blood, obtained in a trial of Ad26.COV2.S vaccine versus placebo. The V and J genes are TRBV27 and TRBJ1-3, with D unresolved. The TCR was taken from a person aged 18-65 years who received the Ad26.COV2.S COVID-19 vaccine or a placebo. The CDR3 sequence is CASSFSSGNTIYF. The CDR3 DNA reads TGTGCCAGCAGTTTTTCCTCTGGAAACACCATATATTTT.